This T cell receptor beta chain was documented in a study of beta chain features in type 1 diabetes (dated by TCRdb to between 2018 and 2020). Context from the whole study: No differences in mean age, gender distribution, total cell number or subset yield were found between patients and healthy donors. A total of some 100,000,000 sorted cells were examined across all samples, and a strong correlation was observed between cell number per subset and RNA yield. Regulatory and stem cell-like memory subsets were isolated from only 8 patients and 8 healthy donors, whereas naive and central memory subsets came from all 30 or so donors. The study compared TCRB repertoires of sorted circulating CD4+ T cell subsets between recently diagnosed type 1 diabetes patients and matched healthy donors.

V is reduced by 5 bases and J by 2 bases, leaving a spacing of 14 bases between them. Taken from cysteine to phenylalanine, the CDR3 has 15 residues. The kept DNA is CDR3 alone, 45 bases in frame from the first base. For CDR1 and CDR2, the germline V gene lists SGDLS and YYNGEE. Overall study outcomes, separate from this receptor: Because cDNA rather than genomic DNA was sequenced, highly expressing activated cells could have been over-represented, although no difference in activation and CD3 levels was found between groups. Shorter templates might be favored by PCR, yet because patient and control samples were amplified and corrected together, any such skew would affect both groups equally. Naive, central memory and regulatory TCRB repertoires appeared to be more similar among patients than among healthy donors. At VDJ recombination sites, patients with type 1 diabetes made fewer insertions and deleted more nucleotides, a pattern implying thymic rearrangement abnormalities. Because the HLA sub-analyses included only small numbers of individuals, any influence of HLA type on TCRB rearrangement was left unresolved. Type 1 diabetes patients showed a moderate but significant shortening of TCRB CDR3 length in all four CD4+ subsets.

The entire isolated RNA was reverse transcribed using the High Capacity cDNA Reverse Transcription Kit, and thus expressed TCRB transcripts were sequenced. Naive, central memory and regulatory T cell samples underwent deep immunoSEQ sequencing, averaging about 3.57 million total reads per sample. Sorted cells were lysed in RLT buffer, and RNA was extracted using DNase-treated RNeasy Micro or Mini kits according to cell number. To prevent cross-contamination, every cell subset was processed on its own, while patient and healthy donor samples were processed together. The immunoSEQ multiplex PCR was used to amplify TCRB sequences from cDNA, generating 87-bp fragments that spanned the CDR3 region. Sequencing of the amplicons was done on the Illumina HiSeq platform. Per the source publication's procedure: Synthetic template baselines were used to correct PCR bias computationally, reads within Hamming distance 2 were collapsed together, and singletons that could not be merged were discarded. By aligning reads against IMGT, V, D and J genes, CDR3 length, and insertions or deletions at six rearrangement sites were assigned. Within each subset, clonotype counts were normalized to sorted cell number, and only after that were true diversity and Gini coefficients computed with the tcR R package. The overlap coefficient, calculated on TCRB nucleotide sequences, was used to measure repertoire sharing. TCRdb carries this immuneACCESS record with in-frame sequences only. Its versions omit some clonotypes, under half of them owing to an unresolved V gene in the studies checked, with the rest unexplained. The V and J calls and clone size were taken over from that table, and D and trimming were inferred from the DNA. The table for this sample lists a few hundred thousand clones; roughly 11% of them were counted only once. The ten largest make up over 1% of the sample.

A word on this clone: Its binding antigen is unknown. No quality values exist for individual bases; no much larger clone is one base distant.

From each donor, a single peripheral blood sample of 90 to 150 mL on average was drawn into heparinised tubes. Using a panel that included CD45RO, CCR7, CD25, CD127, CD95 and CD27, naive, central memory, regulatory and stem cell-like memory CD4+ T cells were sorted on a BD FACSAria II. All sorted populations exceeded 95% purity. Right away, PBMCs were isolated by Lymphoprep density gradient centrifugation and were stained directly, with no culture step. Samples were stained and sorted in pairs, with one healthy donor and one patient per experiment, so that batch effects were minimized. This TCR was recovered from a man aged 18 to 29 in good health. Sequencing was carried out using central memory CD4+ T cells from blood. Here the chain combines TRBV9 and TRBJ2-1, with TRBD2 tentatively as D gene (5 bases match). CDR3 region: CASSRELGPYNEQFF. The sequence in DNA is TGTGCCAGCAGTAGGGAGTTAGGTCCCTACAATGAGCAGTTCTTC.